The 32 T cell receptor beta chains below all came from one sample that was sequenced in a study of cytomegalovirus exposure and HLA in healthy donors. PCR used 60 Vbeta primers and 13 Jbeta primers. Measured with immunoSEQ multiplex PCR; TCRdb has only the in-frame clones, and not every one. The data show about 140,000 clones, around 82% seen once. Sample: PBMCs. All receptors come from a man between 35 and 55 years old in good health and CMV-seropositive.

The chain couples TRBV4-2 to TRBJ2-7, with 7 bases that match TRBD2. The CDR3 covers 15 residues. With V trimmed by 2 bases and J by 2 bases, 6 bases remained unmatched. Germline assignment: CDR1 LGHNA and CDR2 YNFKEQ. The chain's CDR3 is CASSQSTSEAYEQYF. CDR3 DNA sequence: TGTGCCAGCAGCCAATCCACTAGCGAAGCCTACGAGCAGTACTTC.

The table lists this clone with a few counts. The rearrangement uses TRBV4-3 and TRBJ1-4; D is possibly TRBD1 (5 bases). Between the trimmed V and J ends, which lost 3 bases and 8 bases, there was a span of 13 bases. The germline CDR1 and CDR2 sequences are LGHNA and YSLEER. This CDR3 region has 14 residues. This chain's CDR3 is CASSHRGDGEKLFF. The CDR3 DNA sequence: TGCGCCAGCAGCCACCGGGGGGATGGCGAAAAACTGTTTTTT.

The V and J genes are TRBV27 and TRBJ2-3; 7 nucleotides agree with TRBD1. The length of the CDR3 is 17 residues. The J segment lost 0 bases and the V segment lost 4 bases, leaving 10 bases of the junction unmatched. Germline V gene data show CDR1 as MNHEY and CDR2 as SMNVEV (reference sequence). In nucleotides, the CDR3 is TGTGCCAGCAGTTCCCACCGAGACAGGGAGAGCACAGATACGCAGTATTTT. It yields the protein CASSSHRDRESTDTQYF.

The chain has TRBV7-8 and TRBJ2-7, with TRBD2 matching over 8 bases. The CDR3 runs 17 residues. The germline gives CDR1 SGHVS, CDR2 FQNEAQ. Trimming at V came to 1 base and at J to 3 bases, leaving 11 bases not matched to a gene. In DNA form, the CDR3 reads TGTGCCAGCAGCTTAGTTGGCGGGAGGCAACTCTTCTACGAGCAGTACTTC. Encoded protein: CASSLVGGRQLFYEQYF.

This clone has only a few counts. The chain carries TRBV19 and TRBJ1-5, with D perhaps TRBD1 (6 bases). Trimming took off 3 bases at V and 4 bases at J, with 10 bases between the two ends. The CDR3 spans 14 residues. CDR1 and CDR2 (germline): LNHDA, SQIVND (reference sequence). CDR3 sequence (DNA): TGTGCCAGTAGTATTAGACAGGTTAATCAGCCCCAGCATTTT. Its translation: CASSIRQVNQPQHF.

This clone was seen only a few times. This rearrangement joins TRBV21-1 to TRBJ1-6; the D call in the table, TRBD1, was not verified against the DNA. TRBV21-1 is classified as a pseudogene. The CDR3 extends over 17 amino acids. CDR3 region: CASSKGQGSKNNSPLHF. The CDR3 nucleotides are TGTGCCAGCAGCAAAGGACAGGGGAGCAAAAACAATTCACCCCTCCACTTT.

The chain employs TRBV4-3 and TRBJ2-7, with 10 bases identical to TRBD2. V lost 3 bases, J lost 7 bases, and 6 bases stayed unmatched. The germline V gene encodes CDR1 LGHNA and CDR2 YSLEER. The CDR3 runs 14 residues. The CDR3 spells CASSHLAGASEQYF. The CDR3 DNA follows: TGCGCCAGCAGCCACCTAGCGGGAGCGTCGGAGCAGTACTTC.

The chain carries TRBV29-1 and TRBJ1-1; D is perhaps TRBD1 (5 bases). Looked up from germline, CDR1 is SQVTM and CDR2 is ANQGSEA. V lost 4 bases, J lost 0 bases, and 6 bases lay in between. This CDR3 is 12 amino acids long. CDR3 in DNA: TGCAGCGTTGGACAGATGAACACTGAAGCTTTCTTT. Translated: CSVGQMNTEAFF.

The CDR3 loop is CASSLNRGYGQPQHF. CDR3 DNA: TGTGCCAGCAGCCTAAATCGGGGATACGGTCAGCCCCAGCATTTT. This chain joins TRBV6-5 and TRBJ1-5; no clear D gene. Per germline, CDR1 MNHEY and CDR2 SVGAGI. The CDR3 is 15 residues long. Trimming shortened V by 6 bases and J by 6 bases, and 18 bases separated the two germline ends.

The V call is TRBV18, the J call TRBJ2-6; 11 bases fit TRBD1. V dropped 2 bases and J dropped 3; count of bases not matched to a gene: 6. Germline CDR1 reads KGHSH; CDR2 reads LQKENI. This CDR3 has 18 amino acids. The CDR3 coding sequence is TGTGCCAGCTCACCATTACCGGGACAGGGGGTTGGGGCCAACGTCCTGACTTTC. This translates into CASSPLPGQGVGANVLTF.

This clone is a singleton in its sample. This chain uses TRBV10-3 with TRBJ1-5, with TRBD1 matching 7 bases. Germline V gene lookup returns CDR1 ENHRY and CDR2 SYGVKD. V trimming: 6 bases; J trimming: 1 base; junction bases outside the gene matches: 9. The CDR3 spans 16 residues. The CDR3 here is CAIRRGLEASNQPQHF. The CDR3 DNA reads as TGTGCCATCAGGAGGGGGCTCGAAGCAAGCAATCAGCCCCAGCATTTT.

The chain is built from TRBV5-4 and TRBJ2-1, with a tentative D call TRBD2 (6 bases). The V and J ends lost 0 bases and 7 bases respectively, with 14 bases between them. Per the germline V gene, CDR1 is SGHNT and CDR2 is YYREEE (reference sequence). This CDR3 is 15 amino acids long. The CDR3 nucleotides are TGTGCCAGCAGCTTGGAGACTAGAGTCAGGAATGAGCAGTTCTTC. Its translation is CASSLETRVRNEQFF.

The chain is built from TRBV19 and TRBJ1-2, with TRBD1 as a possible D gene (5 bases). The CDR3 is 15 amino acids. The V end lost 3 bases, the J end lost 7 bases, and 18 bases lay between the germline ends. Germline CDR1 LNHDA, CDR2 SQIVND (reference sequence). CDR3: CASSIKGPAVGGYTF. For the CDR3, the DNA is TGTGCCAGTAGTATTAAGGGGCCGGCGGTTGGTGGCTACACCTTC. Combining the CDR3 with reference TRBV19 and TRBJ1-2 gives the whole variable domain DGGITQSPKYLFRKEGQNVTLSCEQNLNHDAMYWYRQDPGQGLRLIYYSQIVNDFQKGDIAEGYSVSREKKESFPLTVTSAQKNPTAFYLCASSIKGPAVGGYTFGSGTRLTVV.

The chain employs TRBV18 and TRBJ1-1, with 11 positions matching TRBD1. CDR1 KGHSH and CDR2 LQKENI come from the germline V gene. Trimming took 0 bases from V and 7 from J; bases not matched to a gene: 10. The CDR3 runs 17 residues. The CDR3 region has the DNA TGTGCCAGCTCACCACCTTCCGCCGTGGGACAGGGGGGTGAAGCTTTCTTT. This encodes CASSPPSAVGQGGEAFF.

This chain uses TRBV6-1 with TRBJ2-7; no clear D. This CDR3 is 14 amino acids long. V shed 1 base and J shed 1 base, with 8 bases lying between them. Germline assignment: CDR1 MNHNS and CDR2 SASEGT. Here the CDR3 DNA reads TGTGCCAGCAGTGAAGAGCTCCCTTCCTACGAGCAGTACTTC. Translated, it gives CASSEELPSYEQYF.

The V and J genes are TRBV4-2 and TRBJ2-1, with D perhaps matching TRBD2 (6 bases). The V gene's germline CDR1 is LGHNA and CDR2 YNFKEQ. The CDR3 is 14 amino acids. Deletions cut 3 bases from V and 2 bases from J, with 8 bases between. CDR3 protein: CASSHRETYNEQFF. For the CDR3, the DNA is TGTGCCAGCAGCCATCGGGAGACCTACAATGAGCAGTTCTTC.

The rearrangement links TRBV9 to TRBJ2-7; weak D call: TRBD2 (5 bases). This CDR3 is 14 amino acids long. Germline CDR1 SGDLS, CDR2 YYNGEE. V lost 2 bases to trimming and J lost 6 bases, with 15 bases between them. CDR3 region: CASSVSVLQSEQYF. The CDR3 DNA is TGTGCCAGCAGCGTTAGCGTTCTACAGAGCGAGCAGTACTTC.

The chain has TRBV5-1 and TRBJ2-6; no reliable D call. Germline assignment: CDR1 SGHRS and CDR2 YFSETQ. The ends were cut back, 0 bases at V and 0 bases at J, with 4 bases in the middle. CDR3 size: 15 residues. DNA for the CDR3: TGCGCCAGCAGCTTGGACGGCTCTGGGGCCAACGTCCTGACTTTC. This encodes CASSLDGSGANVLTF.

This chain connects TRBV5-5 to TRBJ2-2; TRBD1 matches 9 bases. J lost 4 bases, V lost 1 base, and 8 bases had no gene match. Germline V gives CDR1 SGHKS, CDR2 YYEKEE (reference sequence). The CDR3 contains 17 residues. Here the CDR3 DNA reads TGTGCCAGCAGCTTGTGGGGGGGACAGGGTTTCACCGGGGAGCTGTTTTTT. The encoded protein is CASSLWGGQGFTGELFF. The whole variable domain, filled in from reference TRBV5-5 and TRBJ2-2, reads DAGVTQSPTHLIKTRGQQVTLRCSPISGHKSVSWYQQVLGQGPQFIFQYYEKEERGRGNFPDRFSARQFPNYSSELNVNALLLGDSALYLCASSLWGGQGFTGELFFGEGSRLTVL.

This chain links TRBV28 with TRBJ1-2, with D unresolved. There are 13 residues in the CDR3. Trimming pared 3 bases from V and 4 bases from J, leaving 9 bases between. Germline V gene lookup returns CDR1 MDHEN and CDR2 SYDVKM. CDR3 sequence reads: CASSFVPSYGYTF. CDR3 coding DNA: TGTGCCAGCAGTTTTGTTCCTAGCTATGGCTACACCTTC.

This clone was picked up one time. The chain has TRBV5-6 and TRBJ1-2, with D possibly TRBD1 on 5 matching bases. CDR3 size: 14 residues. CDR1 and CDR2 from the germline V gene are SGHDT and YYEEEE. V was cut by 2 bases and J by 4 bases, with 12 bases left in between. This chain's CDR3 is CASSFEHRGYGYTF. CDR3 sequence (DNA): TGTGCCAGCAGCTTCGAACATAGGGGCTATGGCTACACCTTC.

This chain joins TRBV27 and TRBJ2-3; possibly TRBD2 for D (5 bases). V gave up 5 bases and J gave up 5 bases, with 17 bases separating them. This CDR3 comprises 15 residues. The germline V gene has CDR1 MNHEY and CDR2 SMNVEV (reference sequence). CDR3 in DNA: TGTGCCAGCAGTCGGACTCCATTCATTGAAGATACGCAGTATTTT. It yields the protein CASSRTPFIEDTQYF.

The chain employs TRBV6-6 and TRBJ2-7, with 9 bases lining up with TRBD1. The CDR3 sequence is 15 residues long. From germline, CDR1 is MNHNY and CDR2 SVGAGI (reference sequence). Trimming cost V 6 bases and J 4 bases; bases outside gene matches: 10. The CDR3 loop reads CASSKPDRGLYEQYF. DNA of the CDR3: TGTGCCAGCAGCAAACCGGACAGGGGCTTATACGAGCAGTACTTC.

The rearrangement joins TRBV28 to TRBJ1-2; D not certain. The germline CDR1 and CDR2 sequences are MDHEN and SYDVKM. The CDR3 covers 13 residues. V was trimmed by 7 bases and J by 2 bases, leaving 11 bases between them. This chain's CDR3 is CASTLAGNYGYTF. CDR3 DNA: TGTGCCAGCACGTTGGCGGGAAACTATGGCTACACCTTC.

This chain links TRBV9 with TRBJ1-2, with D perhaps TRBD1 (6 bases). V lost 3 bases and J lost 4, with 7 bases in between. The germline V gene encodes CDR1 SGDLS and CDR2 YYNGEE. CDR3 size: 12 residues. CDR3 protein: CASSAGVYGYTF. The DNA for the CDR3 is TGTGCCAGCAGCGCAGGGGTCTATGGCTACACCTTC.

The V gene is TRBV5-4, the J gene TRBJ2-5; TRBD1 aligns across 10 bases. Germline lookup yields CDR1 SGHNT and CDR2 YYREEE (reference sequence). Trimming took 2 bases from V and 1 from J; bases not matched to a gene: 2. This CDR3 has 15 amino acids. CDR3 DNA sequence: TGTGCCAGCAGCTTCCGGACAGGGGGCCAAGAGACCCAGTACTTC. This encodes CASSFRTGGQETQYF.

This CDR3 is CASSYIRDRGPSTTNEKLFF. DNA of the CDR3: TGTGCCAGCAGCTATATCCGGGACAGGGGGCCCTCAACAACTAATGAAAAACTGTTTTTT. The genes are TRBV2 and TRBJ1-4, with 12 nucleotides matching TRBD1. The CDR3 is 20 amino acids. Unmatched junction bases numbered 14, after V lost 6 bases and J lost 0 bases. Germline V lookup: CDR1 SNHLY, CDR2 FYNNEI. Full variable domain (rest looked up from reference TRBV2 and TRBJ1-4): EPEVTQTPSHQVTQMGQEVILRCVPISNHLYFYWYRQILGQKVEFLVSFYNNEISEKSEIFDDQFSVERPDGSNFTLKIRSTKLEDSAMYFCASSYIRDRGPSTTNEKLFFGSGTQLSVL.

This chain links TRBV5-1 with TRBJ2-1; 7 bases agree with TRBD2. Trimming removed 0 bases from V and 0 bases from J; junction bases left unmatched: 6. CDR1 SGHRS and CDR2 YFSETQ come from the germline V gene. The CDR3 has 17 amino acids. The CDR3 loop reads CASSLGLAVGSYNEQFF. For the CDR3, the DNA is TGCGCCAGCAGCTTGGGTCTAGCGGTGGGCTCCTACAATGAGCAGTTCTTC.

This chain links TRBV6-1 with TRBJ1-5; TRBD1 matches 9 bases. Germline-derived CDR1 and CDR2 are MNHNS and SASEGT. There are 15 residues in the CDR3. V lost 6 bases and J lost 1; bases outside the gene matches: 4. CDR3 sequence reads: CASRLDRGSNQPQHF. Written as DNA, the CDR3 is TGTGCCAGCAGGTTGGACAGGGGCAGCAATCAGCCCCAGCATTTT.

CDR3 region: CASSLTEGRINQPQHF. The CDR3 DNA sequence: TGTGCCAGCAGTTTAACGGAGGGGCGGATTAATCAGCCCCAGCATTTT. The genes are TRBV6-6 and TRBJ1-5; tentative D call: TRBD1 (5 bases). Trimming removed 4 bases from V and 4 bases from J, with 17 bases in between. The CDR3 extends over 16 amino acids. Germline lookup yields CDR1 MNHNY and CDR2 SVGAGI (reference sequence).

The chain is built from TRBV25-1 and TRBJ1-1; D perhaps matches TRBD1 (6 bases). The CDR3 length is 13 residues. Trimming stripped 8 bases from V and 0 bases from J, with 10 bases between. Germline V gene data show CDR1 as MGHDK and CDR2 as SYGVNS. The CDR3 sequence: CASSTGLNTEAFF. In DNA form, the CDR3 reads TGTGCCAGCTCGACAGGTCTGAACACTGAAGCTTTCTTT.

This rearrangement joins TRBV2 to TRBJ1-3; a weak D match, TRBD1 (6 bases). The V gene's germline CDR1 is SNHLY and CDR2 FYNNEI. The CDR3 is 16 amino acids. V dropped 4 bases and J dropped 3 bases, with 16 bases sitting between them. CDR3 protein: CASSGSNRVYGNTIYF. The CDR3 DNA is TGTGCCAGCAGTGGGTCCAACAGGGTGTATGGAAACACCATATATTTT.